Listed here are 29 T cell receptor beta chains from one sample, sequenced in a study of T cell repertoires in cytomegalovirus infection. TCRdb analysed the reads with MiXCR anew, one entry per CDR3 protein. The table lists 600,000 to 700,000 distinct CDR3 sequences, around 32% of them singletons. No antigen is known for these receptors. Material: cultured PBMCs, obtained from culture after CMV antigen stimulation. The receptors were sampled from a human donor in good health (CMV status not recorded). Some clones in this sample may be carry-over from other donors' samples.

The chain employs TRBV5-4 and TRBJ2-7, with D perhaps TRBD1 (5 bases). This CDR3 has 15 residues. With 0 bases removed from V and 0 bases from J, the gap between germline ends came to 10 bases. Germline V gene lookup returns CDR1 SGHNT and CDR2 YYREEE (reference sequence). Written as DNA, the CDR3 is TGTGCCAGCAGCTTGGTAAGGGGTTACTCCTACGAGCAGTACTTC. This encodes CASSLVRGYSYEQYF. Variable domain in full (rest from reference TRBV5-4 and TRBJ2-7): ETGVTQSPTHLIKTRGQQVTLRCSSQSGHNTVSWYQQALGQGPQFIFQYYREEENGRGNFPPRFSGLQFPNYSSELNVNALELDDSALYLCASSLVRGYSYEQYFGPGTRLTVT.

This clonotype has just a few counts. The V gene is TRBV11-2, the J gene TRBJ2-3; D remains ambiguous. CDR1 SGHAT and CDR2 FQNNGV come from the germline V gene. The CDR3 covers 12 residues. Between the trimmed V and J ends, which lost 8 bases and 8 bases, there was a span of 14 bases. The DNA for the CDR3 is TGTGCCAGCGGAAAAACACCGTTTACGCAGTATTTT. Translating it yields CASGKTPFTQYF.

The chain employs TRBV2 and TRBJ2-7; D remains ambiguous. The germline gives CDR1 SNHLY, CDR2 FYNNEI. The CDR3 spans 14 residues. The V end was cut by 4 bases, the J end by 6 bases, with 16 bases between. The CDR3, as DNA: TGTGCCAGCAGTGTCCGGAGAGAGGTCTCCGAGCAGTACTTC. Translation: CASSVRREVSEQYF.

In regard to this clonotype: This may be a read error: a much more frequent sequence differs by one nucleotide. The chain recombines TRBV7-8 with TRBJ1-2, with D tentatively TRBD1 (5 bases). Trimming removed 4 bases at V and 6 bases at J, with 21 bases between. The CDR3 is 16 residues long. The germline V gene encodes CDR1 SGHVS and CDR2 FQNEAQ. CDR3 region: CASSSRVAWATDGYTF. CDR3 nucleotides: TGTGCCAGCAGCTCCAGGGTGGCTTGGGCGACGGATGGCTACACCTTC.

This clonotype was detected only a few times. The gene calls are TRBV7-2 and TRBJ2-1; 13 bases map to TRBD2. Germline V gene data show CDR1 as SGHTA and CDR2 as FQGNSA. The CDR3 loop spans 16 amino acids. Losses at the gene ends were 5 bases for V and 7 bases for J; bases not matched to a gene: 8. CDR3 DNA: TGTGCCAGCAGCGCCCCGGGACTAGCGGGGAGAAATGAGCAGTTCTTC. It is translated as CASSAPGLAGRNEQFF.

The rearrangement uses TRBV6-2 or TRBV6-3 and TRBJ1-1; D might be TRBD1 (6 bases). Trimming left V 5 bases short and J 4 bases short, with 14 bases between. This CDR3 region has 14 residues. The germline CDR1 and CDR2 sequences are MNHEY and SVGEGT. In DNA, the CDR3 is TGTGCCAGCAGTCGAACAGGGACGGGCACTGAAGCTTTCTTT. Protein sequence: CASSRTGTGTEAFF.

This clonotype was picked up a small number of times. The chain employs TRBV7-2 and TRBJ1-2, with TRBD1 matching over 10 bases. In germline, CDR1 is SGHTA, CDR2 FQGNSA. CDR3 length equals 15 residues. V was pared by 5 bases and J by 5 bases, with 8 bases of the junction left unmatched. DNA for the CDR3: TGTGCCAGCAGCAACCGGGACAGGGGACGGTATGGCTACACCTTC. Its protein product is CASSNRDRGRYGYTF.

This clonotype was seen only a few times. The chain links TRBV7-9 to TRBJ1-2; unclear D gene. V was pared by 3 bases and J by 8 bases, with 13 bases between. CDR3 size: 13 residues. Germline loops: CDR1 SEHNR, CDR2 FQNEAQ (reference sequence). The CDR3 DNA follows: TGTGCCAGCAGCTTGGGAAGGGTAGGAGGCTACACCTTC. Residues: CASSLGRVGGYTF.

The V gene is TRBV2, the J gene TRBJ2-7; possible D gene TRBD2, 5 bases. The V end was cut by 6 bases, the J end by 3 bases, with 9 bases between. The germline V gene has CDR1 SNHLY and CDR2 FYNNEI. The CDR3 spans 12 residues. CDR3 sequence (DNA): TGTGCCAGCAGGAGGGCTGGCTACGAGCAGTACTTC. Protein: CASRRAGYEQYF.

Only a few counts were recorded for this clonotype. The CDR3 loop is CASSAGPGRTEAFF. DNA for the CDR3: TGTGCCAGCAGTGCCGGGCCCGGGCGCACTGAAGCTTTCTTT. This sequence joins TRBV6-2 or TRBV6-3 and TRBJ1-1; D is uncertain. The CDR3 length is 14 residues. CDR1 and CDR2 from the germline V gene are MNHEY and SVGEGT. V lost 5 bases to trimming and J lost 4 bases, with 14 bases between them.

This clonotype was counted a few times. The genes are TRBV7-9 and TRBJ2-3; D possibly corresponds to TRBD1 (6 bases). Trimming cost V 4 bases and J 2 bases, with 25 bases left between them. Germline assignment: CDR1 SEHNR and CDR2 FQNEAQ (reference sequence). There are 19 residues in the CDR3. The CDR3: CASSSRARGTPLITDTQYF. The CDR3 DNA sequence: TGTGCCAGCAGCTCTAGGGCCCGAGGGACACCGCTAATCACAGATACGCAGTATTTT.

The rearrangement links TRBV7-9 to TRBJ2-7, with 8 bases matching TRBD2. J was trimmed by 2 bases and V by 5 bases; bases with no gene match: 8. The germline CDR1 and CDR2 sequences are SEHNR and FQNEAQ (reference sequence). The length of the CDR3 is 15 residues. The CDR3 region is CASSETSGSPYEQYF. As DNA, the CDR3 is TGTGCCAGCAGCGAAACTAGCGGCAGTCCCTACGAGCAGTACTTC.

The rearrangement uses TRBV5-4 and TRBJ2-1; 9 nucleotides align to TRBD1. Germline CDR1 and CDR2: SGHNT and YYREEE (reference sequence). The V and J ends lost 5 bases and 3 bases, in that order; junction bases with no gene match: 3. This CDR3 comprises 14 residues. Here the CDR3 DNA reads TGTGCCAGCAGTTCGACAGGGGGCTACAATGAGCAGTTCTTC. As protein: CASSSTGGYNEQFF.

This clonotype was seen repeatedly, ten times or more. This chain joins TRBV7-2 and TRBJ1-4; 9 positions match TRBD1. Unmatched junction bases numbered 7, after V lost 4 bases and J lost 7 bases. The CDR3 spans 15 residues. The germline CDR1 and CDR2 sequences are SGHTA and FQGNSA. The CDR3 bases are TGTGCCAGCAGCTCAGAGGGGACAGGGTCTGAAAAACTGTTTTTT. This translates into CASSSEGTGSEKLFF.

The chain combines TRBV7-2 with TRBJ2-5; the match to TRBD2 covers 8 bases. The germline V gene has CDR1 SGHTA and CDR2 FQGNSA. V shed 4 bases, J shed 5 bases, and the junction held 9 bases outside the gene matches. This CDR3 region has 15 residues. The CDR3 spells CASSYPLAATETQYF. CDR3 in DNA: TGTGCCAGCAGCTACCCACTAGCGGCCACGGAGACCCAGTACTTC.

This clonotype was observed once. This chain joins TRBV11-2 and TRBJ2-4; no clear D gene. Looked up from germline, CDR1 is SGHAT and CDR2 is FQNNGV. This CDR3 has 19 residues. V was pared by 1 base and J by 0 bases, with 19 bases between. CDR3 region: CASSLGAFPTNLAKNIQYF. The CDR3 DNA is TGTGCCAGCAGCTTAGGGGCCTTCCCAACGAACTTAGCCAAAAACATTCAGTACTTC.

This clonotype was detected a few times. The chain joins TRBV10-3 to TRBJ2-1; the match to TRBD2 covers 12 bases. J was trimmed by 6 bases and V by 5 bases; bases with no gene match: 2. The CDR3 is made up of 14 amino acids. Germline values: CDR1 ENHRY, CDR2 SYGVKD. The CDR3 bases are TGTGCCATCAGTCCGGGACTAGCGGGCAATGAGCAGTTCTTC. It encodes CAISPGLAGNEQFF.

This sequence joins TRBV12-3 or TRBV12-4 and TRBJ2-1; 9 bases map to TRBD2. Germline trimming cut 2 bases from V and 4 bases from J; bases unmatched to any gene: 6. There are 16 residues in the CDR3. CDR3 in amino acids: CASSLSGAGGYNEQFF. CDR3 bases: TGTGCCAGCAGTTTAAGTGGCGCGGGAGGGTACAATGAGCAGTTCTTC.

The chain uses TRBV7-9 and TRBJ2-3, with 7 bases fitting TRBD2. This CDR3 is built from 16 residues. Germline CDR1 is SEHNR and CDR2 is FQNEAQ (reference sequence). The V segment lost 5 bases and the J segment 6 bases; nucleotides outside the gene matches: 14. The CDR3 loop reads CASSNTSVHLMDTQYF. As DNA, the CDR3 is TGTGCCAGCAGCAACACTAGCGTCCACCTAATGGATACGCAGTATTTT. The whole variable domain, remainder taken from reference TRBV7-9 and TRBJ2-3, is DTGVSQNPRHKITKRGQNVTFRCDPISEHNRLYWYRQTLGQGPEFLTYFQNEAQLEKSRLLSDRFSAERPKGSFSTLEIQRTEQGDSAMYLCASSNTSVHLMDTQYFGPGTRLTVL.

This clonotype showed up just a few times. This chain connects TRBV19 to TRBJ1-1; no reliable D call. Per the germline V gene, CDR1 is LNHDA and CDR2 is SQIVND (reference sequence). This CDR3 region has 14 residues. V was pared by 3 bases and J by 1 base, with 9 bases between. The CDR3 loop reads CASSMGWGNTEAFF. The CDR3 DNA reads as TGTGCCAGTAGTATGGGTTGGGGGAACACTGAAGCTTTCTTT.

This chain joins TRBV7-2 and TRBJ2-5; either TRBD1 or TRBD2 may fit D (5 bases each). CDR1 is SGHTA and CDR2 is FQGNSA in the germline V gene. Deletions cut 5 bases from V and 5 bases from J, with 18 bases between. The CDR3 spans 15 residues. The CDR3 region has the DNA TGTGCCAGCAGCCCGATTGGGGGTTGGACGGAGACCCAGTACTTC. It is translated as CASSPIGGWTETQYF.

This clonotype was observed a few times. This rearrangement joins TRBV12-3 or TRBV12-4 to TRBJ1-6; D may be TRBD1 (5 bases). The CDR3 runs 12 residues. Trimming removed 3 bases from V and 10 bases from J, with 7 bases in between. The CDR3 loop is CASSFTGSPLHF. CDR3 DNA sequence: TGTGCCAGCAGTTTCACAGGATCACCCCTCCACTTT.

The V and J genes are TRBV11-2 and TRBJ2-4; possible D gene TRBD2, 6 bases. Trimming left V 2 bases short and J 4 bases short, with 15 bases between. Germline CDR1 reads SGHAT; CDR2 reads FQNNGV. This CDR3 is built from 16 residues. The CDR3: CASSLFGGLLKNIQYF. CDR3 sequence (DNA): TGTGCCAGCAGCTTATTCGGGGGTCTCCTGAAAAACATTCAGTACTTC.

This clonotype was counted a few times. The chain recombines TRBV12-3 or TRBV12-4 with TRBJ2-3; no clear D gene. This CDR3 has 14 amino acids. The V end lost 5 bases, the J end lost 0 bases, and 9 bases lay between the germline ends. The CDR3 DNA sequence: TGTGCCAGCAGTAACAGCAAAAGCACAGATACGCAGTATTTT. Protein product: CASSNSKSTDTQYF.

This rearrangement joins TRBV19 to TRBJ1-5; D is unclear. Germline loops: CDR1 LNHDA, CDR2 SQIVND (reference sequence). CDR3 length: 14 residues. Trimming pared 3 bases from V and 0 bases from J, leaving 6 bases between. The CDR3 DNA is TGTGCCAGTAGTATCGTTTTTAGCAATCAGCCCCAGCATTTT. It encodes CASSIVFSNQPQHF.

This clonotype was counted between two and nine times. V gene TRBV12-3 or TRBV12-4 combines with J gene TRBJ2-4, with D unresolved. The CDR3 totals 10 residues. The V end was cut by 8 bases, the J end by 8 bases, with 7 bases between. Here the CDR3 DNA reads TGTGCCAGCCGTGGTGACATTCAGTACTTC. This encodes CASRGDIQYF.

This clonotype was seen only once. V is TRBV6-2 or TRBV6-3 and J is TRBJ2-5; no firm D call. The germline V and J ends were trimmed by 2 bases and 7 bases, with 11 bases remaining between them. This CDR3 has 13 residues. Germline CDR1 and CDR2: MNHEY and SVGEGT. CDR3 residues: CASSYGLERTQYF. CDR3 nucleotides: TGTGCCAGCAGTTACGGGTTAGAGCGGACCCAGTACTTC.

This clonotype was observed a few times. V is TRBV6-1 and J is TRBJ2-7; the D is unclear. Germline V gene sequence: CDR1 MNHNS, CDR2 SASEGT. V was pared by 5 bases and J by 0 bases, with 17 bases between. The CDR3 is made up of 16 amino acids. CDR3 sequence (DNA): TGTGCCAGCAGTTACACACGGTCCGGCCTCTCCTACGAGCAGTACTTC. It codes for CASSYTRSGLSYEQYF.

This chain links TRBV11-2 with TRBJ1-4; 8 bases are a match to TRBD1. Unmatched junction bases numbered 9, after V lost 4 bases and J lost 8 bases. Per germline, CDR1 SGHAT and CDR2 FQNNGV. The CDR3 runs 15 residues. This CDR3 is CASSSLRGQGEKLFF. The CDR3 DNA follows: TGTGCCAGCAGCTCTCTCAGGGGGCAGGGGGAAAAACTGTTTTTT.